The entry that follows covers one T cell receptor (beta chain) sequence. The CDR3 runs 17 residues. Germline V gene lookup returns CDR1 MGHRA and CDR2 YSYEKL. V was pared by 1 base and J by 0 bases, with 15 bases between. Time point meaning: sample taken at primary tumor resection. The data were obtained in a study of spatial heterogeneity in lung cancer. TCRdb passed the 5' RACE reads through MiXCR, listing each CDR3 protein once. Among 9,500 to 12,000 distinct CDR3 sequences, over 6% were seen once, and the ten largest hold under 30%. V is TRBV4-1 and J is TRBJ2-5; D might be TRBD1 or TRBD2, each matching 7 bases. The starting material was PBMCs, obtained at surgery. This TCR was sampled from a male donor with early-stage non-small cell lung cancer. DNA for the CDR3: TGCGCCAGCAGCCAAGCCCCACCAGGGGGGGACCAAGAGACCCAGTACTTC. Translating gives CASSQAPPGGDQETQYF.